The 26 T cell receptor beta chains below all came from one sample that was sequenced in a study of blood T cell repertoires in COVID-19. Assay: immunoSEQ multiplex PCR; the TCRdb copy retains only in-frame clones and omits some. The sample contains 45,000 to 55,000 clones, more than 75% of which appear only once. Material for sequencing was peripheral blood. The receptors originated from a human donor in a cohort sampled during active COVID-19.

The chain links TRBV19 to TRBJ2-1; 14 positions match TRBD2. Germline V gene data show CDR1 as LNHDA and CDR2 as SQIVND (reference sequence). Trimming removed 6 bases from V and 8 bases from J; junction bases left unmatched: 9. The CDR3 extends over 16 amino acids. CDR3 in amino acids: CASRPTTSGRADEQFF. The CDR3 DNA reads as TGTGCCAGTAGGCCCACGACTAGCGGGAGGGCAGATGAGCAGTTCTTC. Together with reference TRBV19 and TRBJ2-1, the CDR3 gives the full variable domain: DGGITQSPKYLFRKEGQNVTLSCEQNLNHDAMYWYRQDPGQGLRLIYYSQIVNDFQKGDIAEGYSVSREKKESFPLTVTSAQKNPTAFYLCASRPTTSGRADEQFFGPGTRLTVL.

J is TRBJ1-2 and V is TRBV2; 10 bases fit TRBD1. Germline V gene sequence: CDR1 SNHLY, CDR2 FYNNEI. This CDR3 contains 13 residues. Trimming at V came to 8 bases and at J to 4 bases, leaving 4 bases not matched to a gene. The CDR3 here is CASSGQGVYGYTF. The CDR3 DNA sequence: TGTGCCAGCTCTGGACAGGGGGTCTATGGCTACACCTTC.

The chain couples TRBV24-1 to TRBJ2-3; no clear D gene. Trimming removed 9 bases at V and 6 bases at J, with 12 bases between. The CDR3 runs 12 residues. From germline, CDR1 is KGHDR and CDR2 SFDVKD. In DNA form, the CDR3 reads TGTGCCACCGCGGATATAAGGGATACGCAGTATTTT. It yields the protein CATADIRDTQYF.

The chain uses TRBV6-5 and TRBJ1-5; 7 bases are shared with TRBD1. The CDR3 loop spans 16 amino acids. The V segment lost 4 bases and the J segment 4 bases; nucleotides outside the gene matches: 10. CDR1 is MNHEY and CDR2 is SVGAGI in the germline V gene. CDR3 sequence reads: CASSWDPGTENQPQHF. DNA for the CDR3: TGTGCCAGCAGTTGGGACCCCGGGACAGAGAATCAGCCCCAGCATTTT.

The V call is TRBV7-2, the J call TRBJ2-1; 10 bases are shared with TRBD2. This CDR3 comprises 16 residues. Germline V gene sequence: CDR1 SGHTA, CDR2 FQGNSA. Unmatched junction bases numbered 8, after V lost 3 bases and J lost 6 bases. This CDR3 is CASSLEAGGQVNEQFF. The CDR3 DNA reads TGTGCCAGCAGCTTGGAAGCGGGAGGGCAAGTCAATGAGCAGTTCTTC.

On this clone: The same CDR3 is also encoded by other DNA sequences in this sample. The rearrangement uses TRBV5-1 and TRBJ2-5; 12 nucleotides line up with TRBD2. Germline V gene sequence: CDR1 SGHRS, CDR2 YFSETQ. V shed 3 bases and J 2 bases; nucleotides not matched to a gene: 2. The CDR3 consists of 15 residues. The CDR3 is CASSSLAGGQETQYF. In DNA, the CDR3 is TGCGCCAGCAGCTCCCTAGCGGGGGGGCAAGAGACCCAGTACTTC. Based on the CDR3 plus reference TRBV5-1 and TRBJ2-5, the full variable domain is KAGVTQTPRYLIKTRGQQVTLSCSPISGHRSVSWYQQTPGQGLQFLFEYFSETQRNKGNFPGRFSGRQFSNSRSEMNVSTLELGDSALYLCASSSLAGGQETQYFGPGTRLLVL.

The V call is TRBV28, the J call TRBJ2-1; D may be TRBD2 (6 bases). The CDR3 is made up of 17 amino acids. The V gene lost 0 bases and the J gene lost 0 bases, with 12 bases spanning the gap. In germline, CDR1 is MDHEN, CDR2 SYDVKM. The CDR3: CASSLWPRETSYNEQFF. The CDR3 nucleotides are TGTGCCAGCAGTTTATGGCCCCGGGAGACCTCCTACAATGAGCAGTTCTTC. Complete variable domain (other parts from reference TRBV28 and TRBJ2-1): DVKVTQSSRYLVKRTGEKVFLECVQDMDHENMFWYRQDPGLGLRLIYFSYDVKMKEKGDIPEGYSVSREKKERFSLILESASTNQTSMYLCASSLWPRETSYNEQFFGPGTRLTVL.

This sequence joins TRBV6-5 and TRBJ1-1; 7 nucleotides line up with TRBD1. Germline V lookup: CDR1 MNHEY, CDR2 SVGAGI. CDR3 length: 14 residues. J gave up 11 bases and V 3 bases, and 12 bases lay outside the gene matches. Here the CDR3 DNA reads TGTGCCAGCAGTTATACCCCAGGGGGGTTGGGCGCTTTCTTT. This sequence encodes CASSYTPGGLGAFF.

The chain has TRBV4-1 and TRBJ1-1; TRBD1 agrees at 7 bases. The CDR3 covers 15 residues. The germline V gene has CDR1 MGHRA and CDR2 YSYEKL. With V trimmed by 5 bases and J by 4 bases, 10 bases remained unmatched. The CDR3 spells CASSNSRGISTEAFF. The CDR3 DNA reads as TGCGCCAGCAGCAACTCCAGGGGGATAAGCACTGAAGCTTTCTTT.

The chain recombines TRBV6-5 with TRBJ1-2; 7 nucleotides match TRBD1. The germline gives CDR1 MNHEY, CDR2 SVGAGI. V was pared by 6 bases and J by 0 bases, with 7 bases of the junction left unmatched. This CDR3 is built from 15 residues. In DNA, the CDR3 is TGTGCCAGCAGATATCGTGGGACAGCTAACTATGGCTACACCTTC. This gives the protein CASRYRGTANYGYTF.

This clone was seen only once. The gene calls are TRBV5-4 and TRBJ2-3; 8 bases are shared with TRBD2. Trimming cost V 6 bases and J 7 bases; bases outside gene matches: 10. CDR3 length equals 14 residues. Germline V CDR1 and CDR2: SGHNT, YYREEE (reference sequence). The CDR3 here is CASKIAGGRYTQYF. DNA for the CDR3: TGTGCCAGCAAGATTGCGGGGGGAAGATATACGCAGTATTTT.

V is TRBV3-1 (or the pseudogene TRBV3-2) and J is TRBJ1-2, with 7 positions matching TRBD1. The germline gives CDR1 LGHDT, CDR2 YNNKEL (reference sequence). J gave up 8 bases and V 4 bases, and 10 bases lay outside the gene matches. This CDR3 has 14 residues. CDR3 residues: CASSRPGTVLGYTF. The CDR3 DNA is TGTGCCAGCAGCCGACCCGGGACAGTATTAGGCTACACCTTC.

The sample holds one count of this clone. The chain carries TRBV5-6 and TRBJ2-1, with 8 bases matching TRBD1. Germline loops: CDR1 SGHDT, CDR2 YYEEEE. The V segment lost 3 bases and the J segment 5 bases; nucleotides outside the gene matches: 1. This CDR3 comprises 13 residues. The CDR3 coding sequence is TGTGCCAGCAGCTGGACAGGGAACAATGAGCAGTTCTTC. Amino acid sequence: CASSWTGNNEQFF.

Comments on this clone: Other nucleotide sequences in the sample specify the same CDR3. The chain combines TRBV18 with TRBJ1-5; maybe TRBD1 (5 bases). CDR3 length equals 14 residues. V lost 2 bases to trimming and J lost 1 base, with 6 bases between them. CDR1 and CDR2 from the germline V gene are KGHSH and LQKENI. CDR3 DNA: TGTGCCAGCTCACCAGGGGCCAGCAATCAGCCCCAGCATTTT. Protein product: CASSPGASNQPQHF.

The chain is built from TRBV11-2 and TRBJ1-2, with D unclear. Per germline, CDR1 SGHAT and CDR2 FQNNGV. The CDR3 is 15 amino acids. Trimming pared 0 bases from V and 2 bases from J, leaving 10 bases between. CDR3 region: CASSLDGPVNYGYTF. In DNA form, the CDR3 reads TGTGCCAGCAGCTTAGATGGTCCAGTAAACTATGGCTACACCTTC. The variable domain in full, completed from reference TRBV11-2 and TRBJ1-2, reads EAGVAQSPRYKIIEKRQSVAFWCNPISGHATLYWYQQILGQGPKLLIQFQNNGVVDDSQLPKDRFSAERLKGVDSTLKIQPAKLEDSAVYLCASSLDGPVNYGYTFGSGTRLTVV.

The genes are TRBV5-4 and TRBJ2-7; 8 bases agree with TRBD2. CDR1 is SGHNT and CDR2 is YYREEE in the germline V gene (reference sequence). The CDR3 is made up of 15 amino acids. J gave up 0 bases and V 3 bases, and 5 bases lay outside the gene matches. The CDR3 DNA reads TGTGCCAGCAGCTATGGGACTAGACCCTCCTACGAGCAGTACTTC. This translates into CASSYGTRPSYEQYF.

The CDR3 sequence is CASSQDRIHGETQYF. CDR3 sequence (DNA): TGTGCCAGCAGCCAAGATCGGATCCACGGGGAGACCCAGTACTTC. V usage is TRBV14 and J usage is TRBJ2-5; D call uncertain. Trimming pared 0 bases from V and 5 bases from J, leaving 13 bases between. CDR1 is SGHDN, CDR2 FVKESK, per germline. This CDR3 has 15 residues.

The chain couples TRBV28 to TRBJ2-5; 10 bases align to TRBD2. The germline gives CDR1 MDHEN, CDR2 SYDVKM. Germline trimming cut 2 bases from V and 4 bases from J; bases unmatched to any gene: 4. This CDR3 comprises 15 residues. The CDR3 loop reads CASSLGLAGVETQYF. DNA for the CDR3: TGTGCCAGCAGTTTAGGCCTAGCGGGAGTAGAGACCCAGTACTTC. Using reference TRBV28 and TRBJ2-5 for the parts outside the CDR3, the full variable domain is DVKVTQSSRYLVKRTGEKVFLECVQDMDHENMFWYRQDPGLGLRLIYFSYDVKMKEKGDIPEGYSVSREKKERFSLILESASTNQTSMYLCASSLGLAGVETQYFGPGTRLLVL.

The rearrangement links TRBV18 to TRBJ2-7; 14 positions agree with TRBD2. The V gene's germline CDR1 is KGHSH and CDR2 LQKENI. The CDR3 consists of 15 residues. The V segment lost 3 bases and the J segment 3 bases; nucleotides outside the gene matches: 1. CDR3 sequence: CASSPGTSGGYEQYF. The CDR3 DNA reads TGTGCCAGCTCACCCGGGACTAGCGGGGGCTACGAGCAGTACTTC.

This clone was seen a handful of times. The chain links TRBV6-2 or TRBV6-3 to TRBJ2-7; a weak D match, TRBD1 (6 bases). V dropped 0 bases and J dropped 2 bases, with 14 bases sitting between them. Germline loops: CDR1 MNHEY, CDR2 SVGEGT. The CDR3 is made up of 16 amino acids. Here the CDR3 reads CASSYSRRGNTYEQYF. Here the CDR3 DNA reads TGTGCCAGCAGTTACTCCCGTAGGGGGAACACCTACGAGCAGTACTTC.

The chain joins TRBV7-9 to TRBJ2-1, with 9 bases identical to TRBD2. Germline CDR1 and CDR2: SEHNR and FQNEAQ (reference sequence). The length of the CDR3 is 17 residues. Trimming took 1 base from V and 0 from J; bases not matched to a gene: 4. This chain's CDR3 is CASSLGAGGPSYNEQFF. The DNA for the CDR3 is TGTGCCAGCAGCTTAGGGGCGGGGGGGCCCTCCTACAATGAGCAGTTCTTC.

This chain uses TRBV19 with TRBJ2-5; 12 bases match TRBD2. V gave up 5 bases and J gave up 4 bases; unmatched junction bases: 5. This CDR3 is 15 amino acids long. Looked up from germline, CDR1 is LNHDA and CDR2 is SQIVND (reference sequence). The CDR3 reads CASSSMGLAGETQYF. CDR3 coding DNA: TGTGCCAGTAGTTCGATGGGACTAGCGGGAGAGACCCAGTACTTC.

CDR3 residues: CASRSPGDGPNYGYTF. CDR3 DNA sequence: TGTGCCAGCAGGTCTCCGGGGGACGGACCTAACTATGGCTACACCTTC. The V gene is TRBV5-4, the J gene TRBJ1-2; D might be TRBD1 (5 bases). This CDR3 comprises 16 residues. Germline V gene sequence: CDR1 SGHNT, CDR2 YYREEE (reference sequence). V lost 5 bases and J lost 0, with 17 bases in between.

The chain joins TRBV2 to TRBJ1-3; D not certain. CDR1 and CDR2 from the germline V gene are SNHLY and FYNNEI. Trimming shortened V by 6 bases and J by 0 bases, and 9 bases separated the two germline ends. The CDR3 runs 14 residues. The CDR3 nucleotides are TGTGCCAGCAGGGATGGGCACTCTGGAAACACCATATATTTT. Its translation: CASRDGHSGNTIYF.

This chain links TRBV5-1 with TRBJ1-1; no firm D call. Germline V CDR1 and CDR2: SGHRS, YFSETQ. The CDR3 loop spans 15 amino acids. V lost 3 bases to trimming and J lost 7 bases, with 19 bases between them. CDR3 residues: CASSSGRSRVSEAFF. CDR3 coding DNA: TGCGCCAGCAGCTCCGGACGGTCGAGGGTGAGTGAAGCTTTCTTT.

This chain links TRBV5-6 with TRBJ1-1, with 7 bases lining up with TRBD1. The CDR3 runs 13 residues. Germline values: CDR1 SGHDT, CDR2 YYEEEE. Losses at the gene ends were 2 bases for V and 7 bases for J; bases not matched to a gene: 5. CDR3 sequence: CASSLGTAFEAFF. The CDR3 DNA is TGTGCCAGCAGCTTAGGGACAGCGTTTGAAGCTTTCTTT. Looking up the rest from reference TRBV5-6 and TRBJ1-1 gives the full variable domain: DAGVTQSPTHLIKTRGQQVTLRCSPKSGHDTVSWYQQALGQGPQFIFQYYEEEERQRGNFPDRFSGHQFPNYSSELNVNALLLGDSALYLCASSLGTAFEAFFGQGTRLTVV.